This T cell receptor (beta chain) emerged from a study of blood T cell repertoires in COVID-19. The overall study: Spain, Italy and the United States supplied samples that represented acute and convalescent COVID-19.

Per the study methods: Amplifying reference gene primers gave estimates of nucleated cell counts. Profiled with immunoSEQ multiplex PCR; TCRdb holds only in-frame clones, not every one. V and J calls and clone size are those listed in that table; D and trimming were worked out from the DNA. This table has around 250,000 clones, 82% appearing once. Trimming took 4 bases from V and 4 from J; bases not matched to a gene: 10. The CDR3 is 16 amino acids. Germline V gene data show CDR1 as LGHNA and CDR2 as YSLEER. This chain links TRBV4-3 with TRBJ2-3; 8 positions match TRBD2. What was sequenced was peripheral blood. The TCR originated in a woman younger than 35 with acute or convalescent COVID-19. Here the CDR3 reads CASSRGFGGGADTQYF. DNA for the CDR3: TGCGCCAGCAGCCGAGGCTTCGGGGGGGGCGCAGATACGCAGTATTTT.